The source of this T cell receptor (beta chain) is a study of blood T cell repertoires in COVID-19. Original handling: Reference gene primer amplification gave nucleated cell count estimates. The table came from immunoSEQ multiplex PCR; TCRdb's copy has only in-frame clones and leaves some out. V and J calls and clone size follow that table, whereas D and trimming were derived from the DNA. In the table there are around 480,000 clones, approximately 88% of which are singletons. The CDR3 covers 13 residues. V dropped 5 bases and J dropped 5 bases, with 12 bases sitting between them. Germline-derived CDR1 and CDR2 are SEHNR and FQNEAQ (reference sequence). The Seattle site enrolled patients during active infection and followed them longitudinally.

The sequencing input was peripheral blood. The chain uses TRBV7-9 and TRBJ2-5; no reliable D call. This TCR was sampled from a woman in her fifties or sixties with COVID-19, enrolled during active disease. The CDR3 reads CASSPQMQETQYF. The CDR3 bases are TGTGCCAGCAGCCCACAAATGCAGGAGACCCAGTACTTC.